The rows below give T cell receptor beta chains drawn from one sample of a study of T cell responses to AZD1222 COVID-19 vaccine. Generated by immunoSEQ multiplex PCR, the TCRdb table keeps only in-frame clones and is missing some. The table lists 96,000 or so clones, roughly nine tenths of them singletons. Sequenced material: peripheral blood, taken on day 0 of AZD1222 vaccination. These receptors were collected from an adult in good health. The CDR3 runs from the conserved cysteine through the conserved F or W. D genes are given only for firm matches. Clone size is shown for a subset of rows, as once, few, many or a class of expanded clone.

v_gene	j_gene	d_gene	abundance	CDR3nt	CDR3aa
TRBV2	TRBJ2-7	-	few	TGTGCCAGCAGTGAAGCTAGGGGAGGAGAGCAGTACTTC	CASSEARGGEQYF
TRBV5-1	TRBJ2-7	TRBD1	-	TGCGCCAGCAGCGTGGGGAGACAGGGGGAATACGAGCAGTACTTC	CASSVGRQGEYEQYF
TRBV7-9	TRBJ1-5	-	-	TGTGCCAGCAGTCATCAGCCCCAGCATTTT	CASSHQPQHF
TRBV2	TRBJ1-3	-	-	TGTGCCAGCAGTGTTTCCGGAAACACCATATATTTT	CASSVSGNTIYF
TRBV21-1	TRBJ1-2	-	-	TGTGCCAGCAGCAAAGCTGGCAGGGATGAGGCGTCGGGCTACACCTTC	CASSKAGRDEASGYTF
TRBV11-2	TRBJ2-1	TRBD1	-	TGTGCCAGCAGTCGAGGACAGGGGGCGGATGAGCAGTTCTTC	CASSRGQGADEQFF
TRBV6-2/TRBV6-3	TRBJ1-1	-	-	TGTGCCAGCAGTTTCGCGAGGGACACCCGAATTGAAGCTTTCTTT	CASSFARDTRIEAFF
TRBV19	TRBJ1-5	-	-	TGTGCCAGTACCCCCCCACCCCCCCTCTCACATCAGCCCCAGCATTTT	CASTPPPPLSHQPQHF
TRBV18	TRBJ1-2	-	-	TGTGCCAGCTCACCAATAGAATGGGCCGCGGCGATGGCTAACTATGGCTACACCTTC	CASSPIEWAAAMANYGYTF
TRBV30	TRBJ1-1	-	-	TGTGCCTGGACTCCGCAGCTGATCAGGGACGGGGACACTGAAGCTTTCTTT	CAWTPQLIRDGDTEAFF
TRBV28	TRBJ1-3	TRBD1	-	TGTGCCAGCAGTTACCCGGGACAGGACTCTGGAAACACCATATATTTT	CASSYPGQDSGNTIYF
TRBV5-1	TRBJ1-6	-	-	TGCGCCAGCAGCTTTGACAGGTTCTGGAATTCACCCCTCCACTTT	CASSFDRFWNSPLHF
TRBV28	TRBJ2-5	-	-	TGTGCCAGCAGTTTGGTAGAGACCCAGTACTTC	CASSLVETQYF
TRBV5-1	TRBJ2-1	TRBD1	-	TGCGCCAGCAGCATTACCTTACCGGGACAGGGTATAGGGTACAATGAGCAGTTCTTC	CASSITLPGQGIGYNEQFF
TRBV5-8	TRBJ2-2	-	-	TGTGCCAGCCCCGGTCCCGGGGGTAATCGGGTCGGGGAGCTGTTTTTT	CASPGPGGNRVGELFF
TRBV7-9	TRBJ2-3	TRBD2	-	TGTGCCAGCAGCTTAGCCAGCGGGGGGACAGATACGCAGTATTTT	CASSLASGGTDTQYF
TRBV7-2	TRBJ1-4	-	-	TGTGCCAGCAGCTTAAGTCCGGAGGAAAAACTGTTTTTT	CASSLSPEEKLFF